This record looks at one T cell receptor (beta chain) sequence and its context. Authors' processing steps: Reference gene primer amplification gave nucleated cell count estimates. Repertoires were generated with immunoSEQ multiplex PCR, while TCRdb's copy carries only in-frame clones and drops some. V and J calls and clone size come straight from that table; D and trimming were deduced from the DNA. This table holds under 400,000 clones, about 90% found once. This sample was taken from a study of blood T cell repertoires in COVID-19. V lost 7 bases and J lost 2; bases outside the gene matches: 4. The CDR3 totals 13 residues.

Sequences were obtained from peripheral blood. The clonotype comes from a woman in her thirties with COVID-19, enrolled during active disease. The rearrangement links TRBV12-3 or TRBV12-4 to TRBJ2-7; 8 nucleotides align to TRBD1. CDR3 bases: TGTGCCAGCACCCGGGACAGGACCTACGAGCAGTACTTC. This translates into CASTRDRTYEQYF.